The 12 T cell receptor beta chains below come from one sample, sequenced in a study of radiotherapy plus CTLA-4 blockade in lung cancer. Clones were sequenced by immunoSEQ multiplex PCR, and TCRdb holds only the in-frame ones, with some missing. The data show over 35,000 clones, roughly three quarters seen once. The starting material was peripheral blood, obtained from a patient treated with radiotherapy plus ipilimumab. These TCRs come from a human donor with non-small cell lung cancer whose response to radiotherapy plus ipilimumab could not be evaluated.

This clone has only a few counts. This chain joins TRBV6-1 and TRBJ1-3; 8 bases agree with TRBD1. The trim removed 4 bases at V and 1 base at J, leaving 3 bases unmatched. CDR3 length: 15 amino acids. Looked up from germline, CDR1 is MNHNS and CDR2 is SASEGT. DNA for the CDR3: TGTGCCAGCAGTGCCCGGGACAGGTCTGGAAACACCATATATTTT. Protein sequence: CASSARDRSGNTIYF.

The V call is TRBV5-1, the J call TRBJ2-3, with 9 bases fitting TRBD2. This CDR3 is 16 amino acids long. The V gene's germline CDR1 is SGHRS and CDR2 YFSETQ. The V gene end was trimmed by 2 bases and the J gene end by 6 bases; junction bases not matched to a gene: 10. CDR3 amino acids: CASSFGSGGKGDTQYF. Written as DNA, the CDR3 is TGCGCCAGCAGCTTCGGTAGCGGGGGAAAAGGTGATACGCAGTATTTT.

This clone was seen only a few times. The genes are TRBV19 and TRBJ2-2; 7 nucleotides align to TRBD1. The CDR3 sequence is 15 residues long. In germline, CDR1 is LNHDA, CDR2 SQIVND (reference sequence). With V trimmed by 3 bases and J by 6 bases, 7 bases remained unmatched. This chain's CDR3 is CASSMQGEIPGELFF. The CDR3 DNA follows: TGTGCCAGTAGTATGCAGGGGGAAATTCCCGGGGAGCTGTTTTTT. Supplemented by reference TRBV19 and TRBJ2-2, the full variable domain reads DGGITQSPKYLFRKEGQNVTLSCEQNLNHDAMYWYRQDPGQGLRLIYYSQIVNDFQKGDIAEGYSVSREKKESFPLTVTSAQKNPTAFYLCASSMQGEIPGELFFGEGSRLTVL.

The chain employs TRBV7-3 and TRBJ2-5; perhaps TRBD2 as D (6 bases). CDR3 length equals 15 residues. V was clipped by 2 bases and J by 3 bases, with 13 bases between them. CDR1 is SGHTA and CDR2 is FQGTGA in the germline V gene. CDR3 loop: CASSLGWGLEETQYF. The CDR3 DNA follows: TGTGCCAGCAGCTTAGGATGGGGACTTGAAGAGACCCAGTACTTC.

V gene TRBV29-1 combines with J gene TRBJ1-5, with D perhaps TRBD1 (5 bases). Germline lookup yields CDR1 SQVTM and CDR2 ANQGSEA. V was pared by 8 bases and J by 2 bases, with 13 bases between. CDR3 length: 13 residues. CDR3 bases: TGCAGCACCGGGGGGGGAGGCAATCAGCCCCAGCATTTT. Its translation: CSTGGGGNQPQHF.

The CDR3: CASSLGGGSQPQHF. CDR3 DNA: TGTGCCAGCAGCTTGGGGGGGGGAAGTCAGCCCCAGCATTTT. The rearrangement uses TRBV5-4 and TRBJ1-5; perhaps TRBD1 as D (5 bases). The V and J ends lost 0 bases and 6 bases respectively, with 10 bases between them. In germline, CDR1 is SGHNT, CDR2 YYREEE (reference sequence). The CDR3 spans 14 residues.

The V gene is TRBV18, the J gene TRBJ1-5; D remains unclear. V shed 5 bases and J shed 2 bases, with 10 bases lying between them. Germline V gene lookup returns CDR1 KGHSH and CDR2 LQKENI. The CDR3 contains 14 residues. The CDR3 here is CASSSARGNQPQHF. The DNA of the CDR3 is TGTGCCAGCTCATCTGCCCGCGGCAATCAGCCCCAGCATTTT.

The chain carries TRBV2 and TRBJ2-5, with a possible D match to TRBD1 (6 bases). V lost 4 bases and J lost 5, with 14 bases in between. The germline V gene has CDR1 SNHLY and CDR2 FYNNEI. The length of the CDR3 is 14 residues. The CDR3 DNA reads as TGTGCCAGCAGTGGGGATACAGGGTTGGAGACCCAGTACTTC. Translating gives CASSGDTGLETQYF. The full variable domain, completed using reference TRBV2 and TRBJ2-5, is EPEVTQTPSHQVTQMGQEVILRCVPISNHLYFYWYRQILGQKVEFLVSFYNNEISEKSEIFDDQFSVERPDGSNFTLKIRSTKLEDSAMYFCASSGDTGLETQYFGPGTRLLVL.

CDR3 sequence reads: CASSYAGTTNTGELFF. In DNA form, the CDR3 reads TGTGCCAGCAGCTATGCCGGGACTACCAACACCGGGGAGCTGTTTTTT. The V and J genes are TRBV5-4 and TRBJ2-2, with 7 bases matching TRBD2. Trimming cost V 3 bases and J 2 bases; bases outside gene matches: 7. There are 16 residues in the CDR3. The germline gives CDR1 SGHNT, CDR2 YYREEE (reference sequence).

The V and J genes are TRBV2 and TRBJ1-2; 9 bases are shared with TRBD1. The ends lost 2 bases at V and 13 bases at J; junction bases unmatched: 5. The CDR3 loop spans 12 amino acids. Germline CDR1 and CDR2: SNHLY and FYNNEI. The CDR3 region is CASSEWTGEGTF. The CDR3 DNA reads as TGTGCCAGCAGTGAATGGACAGGGGAAGGCACCTTC.

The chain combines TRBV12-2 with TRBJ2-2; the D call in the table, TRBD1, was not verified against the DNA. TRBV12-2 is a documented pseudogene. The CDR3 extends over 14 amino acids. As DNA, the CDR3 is TGTGCAAGTCGCTCAGACAGGGGAACCGGGGAGCTGTTTTTT. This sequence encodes CASRSDRGTGELFF.

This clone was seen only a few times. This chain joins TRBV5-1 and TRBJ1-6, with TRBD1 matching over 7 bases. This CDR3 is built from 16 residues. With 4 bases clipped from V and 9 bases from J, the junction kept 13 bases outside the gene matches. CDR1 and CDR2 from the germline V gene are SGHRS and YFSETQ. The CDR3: CASSQVDRRRSSPLHF. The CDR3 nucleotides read TGCGCCAGCAGCCAAGTGGACAGGCGAAGGAGTTCACCCCTCCACTTT.